Below are 27 T cell receptor beta chains sequenced from a single sample in a study of blood T cells in healthy people across ages. Primers used in a second PCR of about 7 to 12 cycles were a sample-barcoded 5' primer and a J-beta primer mix. TCRdb itself ran the 5' RACE reads through MiXCR, one entry per CDR3 protein. The data contain hundreds of thousands of distinct CDR3 sequences, roughly 35% of them singletons. Sequencing was carried out using blood. All receptors come from a man between 18 and 29 years old in good health.

The chain carries TRBV4-1 and TRBJ1-1; no definite D call. This CDR3 is built from 15 residues. Germline V gene lookup returns CDR1 MGHRA and CDR2 YSYEKL. Trimming took 0 bases from V and 4 from J, leaving 12 bases between them. In DNA, the CDR3 is TGCGCCAGCAGCCAAGATACATACCTCGGCACTGAAGCTTTCTTT. This encodes CASSQDTYLGTEAFF.

This clonotype was detected a few times. The CDR3 region has the DNA TGTGCCAGCAGCTTAGTCGGGGGCCCCTTCAGCACAGATACGCAGTATTTT. It yields the protein CASSLVGGPFSTDTQYF. The V call is TRBV7-9, the J call TRBJ2-3; D could derive from TRBD1 or TRBD2 (6 bases each). From germline, CDR1 is SEHNR and CDR2 FQNEAQ (reference sequence). V gave up 1 base and J gave up 0 bases, with 14 bases separating them. The length of the CDR3 is 17 residues.

The rearrangement links TRBV10-3 to TRBJ1-5; TRBD1 matches at 8 bases. Germline lookup yields CDR1 ENHRY and CDR2 SYGVKD. The CDR3 covers 18 residues. V was pared by 0 bases and J by 2 bases, with 9 bases of the junction left unmatched. The CDR3 is CAISESPGQGFGNQPQHF. The CDR3 DNA is TGTGCCATCAGTGAGTCTCCAGGACAGGGATTCGGCAATCAGCCCCAGCATTTT.

The chain carries TRBV20-1 and TRBJ1-2, with D perhaps matching TRBD1 (5 bases). The CDR3 extends over 17 amino acids. Trimming pared 0 bases from V and 2 bases from J, leaving 19 bases between. Germline CDR1 is DFQATT and CDR2 is SNEGSKA (reference sequence). CDR3 in DNA: TGCAGTGCTAGAGAGGTGGGGGGAGGGGCTCTCAACTATGGCTACACCTTC. Residues: CSAREVGGGALNYGYTF.

With respect to this clonotype: This may be a read error, as it is one base from a much larger clone. V gene TRBV12-3 or TRBV12-4 combines with J gene TRBJ2-5; 8 bases agree with TRBD2. The CDR3 has 14 residues. V dropped 5 bases and J dropped 5; count of bases not matched to a gene: 7. CDR3 DNA: TGTGCCAGCAGTGTAGGACTAGCCAGGGAGACCCAGTACTTC. It translates to CASSVGLARETQYF.

The chain joins TRBV15 to TRBJ2-7, with 8 bases lining up with TRBD1. This CDR3 region has 15 residues. Losses at the gene ends were 5 bases for V and 2 bases for J; bases not matched to a gene: 8. Germline V gene data show CDR1 as LNHNV and CDR2 as YYDKDF (reference sequence). CDR3 amino acids: CATSSRPTGAYEQYF. The CDR3 DNA follows: TGTGCCACCAGCTCCCGCCCGACAGGGGCCTACGAGCAGTACTTC.

This chain links TRBV3-1 with TRBJ1-5; 8 nucleotides match TRBD1. The V segment lost 4 bases and the J segment 5 bases; nucleotides outside the gene matches: 4. The CDR3 loop spans 14 amino acids. Germline lookup yields CDR1 LGHDT and CDR2 YNNKEL (reference sequence). The chain's CDR3 is CASSLTTGDQPQHF. In nucleotides, the CDR3 is TGTGCCAGCAGCCTTACGACAGGGGATCAGCCCCAGCATTTT.

The rearrangement joins TRBV28 to TRBJ2-1; D might be TRBD1 or TRBD2, each matching 5 bases. V shed 1 base and J shed 6 bases, with 16 bases lying between them. Germline values: CDR1 MDHEN, CDR2 SYDVKM. The CDR3 consists of 16 residues. CDR3 coding DNA: TGTGCCAGCAGTTTATACCGGGACGCTGGCTCCAATGAGCAGTTCTTC. Translated, it gives CASSLYRDAGSNEQFF.

In its sample, this clonotype was seen once. The V and J genes are TRBV7-2 and TRBJ2-4; perhaps TRBD1 as D (6 bases). This CDR3 contains 13 residues. V lost 3 bases to trimming and J lost 5 bases, with 8 bases between them. CDR1 SGHTA and CDR2 FQGNSA come from the germline V gene. CDR3 region: CASSFRTENIQYF. The CDR3 coding sequence is TGTGCCAGCAGCTTCAGGACAGAAAACATTCAGTACTTC.

CDR3 nucleotides: TGCGCCAGCAGCCAGCCGCGAGACAGGCGCTATGGCTACACCTTC. This codes for CASSQPRDRRYGYTF. The genes are TRBV4-1 and TRBJ1-2; D perhaps matches TRBD1 (6 bases). Per the germline V gene, CDR1 is MGHRA and CDR2 is YSYEKL. Deletions cut 3 bases from V and 4 bases from J, with 15 bases between. The CDR3 is 15 amino acids.

The chain is built from TRBV7-9 and TRBJ1-5, with D tentatively TRBD1 (6 bases). The CDR3 has 16 amino acids. Germline V gene data show CDR1 as SEHNR and CDR2 as FQNEAQ (reference sequence). V was clipped by 5 bases and J by 7 bases, with 21 bases between them. The CDR3 is CASSQGSGRRGQPQHF. For the CDR3, the DNA is TGTGCCAGCAGCCAGGGGTCGGGACGAAGGGGCCAGCCCCAGCATTTT.

The chain joins TRBV6-2 or TRBV6-3 to TRBJ2-3, with TRBD2 as a possible D gene (6 bases). The CDR3 sequence is 17 residues long. CDR1 MNHEY and CDR2 SVGEGT come from the germline V gene. V dropped 0 bases and J dropped 0 bases, with 13 bases sitting between them. CDR3 amino acids: CASSYSKAGTSTDTQYF. Here the CDR3 DNA reads TGTGCCAGCAGTTACTCGAAGGCCGGGACTAGCACAGATACGCAGTATTTT.

The rearrangement joins TRBV2 to TRBJ1-4; D is uncertain. Trimming left V 5 bases short and J 0 bases short, with 10 bases between. The CDR3 length is 15 residues. Germline loops: CDR1 SNHLY, CDR2 FYNNEI. CDR3 DNA sequence: TGTGCCAGCAGTATGGACCGGGCAACTAATGAAAAACTGTTTTTT. This gives the protein CASSMDRATNEKLFF.

This clonotype came up a few times. The genes are TRBV7-2 and TRBJ2-3; possible D gene TRBD2, 7 bases. Looked up from germline, CDR1 is SGHTA and CDR2 is FQGNSA. V lost 4 bases, J lost 2 bases, and 19 bases lay in between. The CDR3 runs to 17 residues. The CDR3 region is CASSSPAGGGNTDTQYF. The CDR3, as DNA: TGTGCCAGCAGCTCGCCGGCTGGGGGGGGCAACACAGATACGCAGTATTTT. The full variable domain, in which reference TRBV7-2 and TRBJ2-3 provide the parts outside the CDR3, is GAGVSQSPSNKVTEKGKDVELRCDPISGHTALYWYRQSLGQGLEFLIYFQGNSAPDKSGLPSDRFSAERTGGSVSTLTIQRTQQEDSAVYLCASSSPAGGGNTDTQYFGPGTRLTVL.

The rearrangement links TRBV6-2 or TRBV6-3 to TRBJ1-1, with TRBD1 matching 8 bases. CDR1 is MNHEY, CDR2 SVGEGT, per germline. Germline trimming cut 11 bases from V and 1 base from J; bases unmatched to any gene: 9. The CDR3 covers 14 residues. CDR3: CASRQGAQNTEAFF. CDR3 coding DNA: TGTGCCTCAAGGCAGGGGGCGCAGAACACTGAAGCTTTCTTT.

This clonotype was found many times. This chain connects TRBV20-1 to TRBJ2-3; 8 positions match TRBD2. The length of the CDR3 is 16 residues. Looked up from germline, CDR1 is DFQATT and CDR2 is SNEGSKA (reference sequence). The V and J ends lost 2 bases and 5 bases, in that order; junction bases with no gene match: 12. CDR3 nucleotide sequence: TGCAGTGCTAGAATTGCCCGCAGAGCGGGGGTAGATACGCAGTATTTT. This codes for CSARIARRAGVDTQYF.

This clonotype was counted only a few times. The V call is TRBV29-1, the J call TRBJ2-5; 7 positions match TRBD1. TRBJ2-7 matches the DNA end more closely, so the J call is doubtful. CDR3 length: 14 residues. Germline-derived CDR1 and CDR2 are SQVTM and ANQGSEA. CDR3 residues: CSASGQSLSDEQYF. In nucleotides, the CDR3 is TGCAGCGCCTCGGGACAGAGCCTTTCGGACGAGCAGTACTTC.

A remark on this clonotype: The junction differs from germline at one of its ends, possibly a read error. The J gene is TRBJ2-3, the V gene TRBV12-3 or TRBV12-4; TRBD2 aligns across 9 bases. This CDR3 comprises 13 residues. The CDR3 nucleotides read TGTGCCAGCAAACTAGCGGGCACAGATGCGCAGTATTTT. The encoded protein is CASKLAGTDAQYF.

This clonotype was observed at least ten times. The chain carries TRBV20-1 and TRBJ2-7; no definite D call. The CDR3 is made up of 13 amino acids. The V gene's germline CDR1 is DFQATT and CDR2 SNEGSKA (reference sequence). The V end was cut by 3 bases, the J end by 5 bases, with 14 bases between. CDR3: CSARDLSSHEQYF. CDR3 bases: TGCAGTGCTAGGGACCTCAGTTCCCACGAGCAGTACTTC.

The rearrangement uses TRBV7-9 and TRBJ1-2; TRBD1 matches 9 bases. Germline V gene lookup returns CDR1 SEHNR and CDR2 FQNEAQ (reference sequence). V gave up 5 bases and J gave up 4 bases; unmatched junction bases: 14. The CDR3 totals 17 residues. This CDR3 is CASSHRTGDGVGYGYTF. The CDR3 coding sequence is TGTGCCAGCAGCCACCGGACAGGGGACGGAGTAGGCTATGGCTACACCTTC.

The J gene is TRBJ1-1, the V gene TRBV13, with D unresolved. Germline CDR1 reads PRHDT; CDR2 reads FYEKMQ (reference sequence). Deletions cut 5 bases from V and 0 bases from J, with 16 bases between. This CDR3 has 16 amino acids. The CDR3 DNA is TGTGCCAGCAGCCCTTACGACGGGAAAATGAACACTGAAGCTTTCTTT. It yields the protein CASSPYDGKMNTEAFF. Looking up the rest from reference TRBV13 and TRBJ1-1 gives the full variable domain: AAGVIQSPRHLIKEKRETATLKCYPIPRHDTVYWYQQGPGQDPQFLISFYEKMQSDKGSIPDRFSAQQFSDYHSELNMSSLELGDSALYFCASSPYDGKMNTEAFFGQGTRLTVV.

This chain joins TRBV7-7 and TRBJ2-3, with D possibly being TRBD1 or TRBD2 (5 bases each). The length of the CDR3 is 13 residues. Germline V lookup: CDR1 SSHAT, CDR2 FNYEAQ (reference sequence). The ends were cut back, 5 bases at V and 8 bases at J, with 14 bases in the middle. The CDR3 DNA sequence: TGTGCCAGCAGCGGGGGTCTCTCAGGTACGCAGTATTTT. Protein product: CASSGGLSGTQYF.

The chain couples TRBV4-1 to TRBJ2-5; 7 bases align to TRBD1. CDR3 length equals 14 residues. CDR1 is MGHRA, CDR2 YSYEKL, per germline. J lost 3 bases, V lost 1 base, and 2 bases had no gene match. In DNA form, the CDR3 reads TGCGCCAGCAGCCAAGTTGGGACAGAAGAGACCCAGTACTTC. Encoded protein: CASSQVGTEETQYF.

The chain is built from TRBV12-3 or TRBV12-4 and TRBJ1-5; D call uncertain. Trimming removed 1 base at V and 5 bases at J, with 12 bases between. The CDR3 is 15 residues long. The CDR3 nucleotides are TGTGCCAGCAGTTTAGGAGGGTCGATTTATCAGCCCCAGCATTTT. It is translated as CASSLGGSIYQPQHF.

The chain has TRBV10-3 and TRBJ1-1; 8 bases map to TRBD1. The CDR3 extends over 14 amino acids. The V and J ends lost 0 bases and 3 bases, in that order; junction bases with no gene match: 0. Germline loops: CDR1 ENHRY, CDR2 SYGVKD. The CDR3 region has the DNA TGTGCCATCAGTGAGTCGACAGGGGACACTGAAGCTTTCTTT. It specifies CAISESTGDTEAFF.

V and J are TRBV6-6 and TRBJ2-7; D remains unclear. From germline, CDR1 is MNHNY and CDR2 SVGAGI (reference sequence). The V gene lost 7 bases and the J gene lost 5 bases, with 12 bases spanning the gap. This CDR3 spans 12 amino acids. CDR3 residues: CASIGVEHEQYF. In DNA form, the CDR3 reads TGTGCCAGCATTGGGGTGGAGCACGAGCAGTACTTC.

The chain joins TRBV3-1 to TRBJ2-2, with D possibly called TRBD1 or TRBD2 (5 bases each). This CDR3 comprises 14 residues. CDR1 is LGHDT and CDR2 is YNNKEL in the germline V gene (reference sequence). V was pared by 6 bases and J by 4 bases, with 12 bases between. The CDR3 region is CASRPGTITGELFF. The CDR3 region has the DNA TGTGCCAGCAGGCCCGGGACCATCACCGGGGAGCTGTTTTTT. The whole variable domain, filled in from reference TRBV3-1 and TRBJ2-2, reads DTAVSQTPKYLVTQMGNDKSIKCEQNLGHDTMYWYKQDSKKFLKIMFSYNNKELIINETVPNRFSPKSPDKAHLNLHINSLELGDSAVYFCASRPGTITGELFFGEGSRLTVL.